These T cell receptor beta chains were read from a single sample in a study of OX40 agonist ivuxolimab in advanced cancers. The data were produced by immunoSEQ multiplex PCR, yet TCRdb's version contains in-frame clones alone and is incomplete. The data show about 35,000 clones, with 80% to 85% seen just once and about 2% held by the top ten. The starting material was CD4+ or CD8+ T cells sorted from blood, obtained in a trial of the OX40 agonist ivuxolimab. The receptor source for this set is an adult with an advanced solid tumor such as melanoma, head and neck, liver or kidney cancer. The CDR3 runs from the conserved cysteine through the conserved F or W. A D gene is named only where the DNA matches it firmly. The size field is filled for only some rows; it gives once, few, many or a size class.

v_call	j_call	d_call	clone_size	cdr3_nt	cdr3_aa
TRBV6-6	TRBJ1-5	-	-	TGTGCCAGCAGTTACTTGACTGAAGGTCAGCCCCAGCATTTT	CASSYLTEGQPQHF
TRBV27	TRBJ2-6	TRBD1	-	TGTGCCAGCAGTTGGGGACGGACAGGGCTGAGCTCTGGGGCCAACGTCCTGACTTTC	CASSWGRTGLSSGANVLTF
TRBV6-5	TRBJ1-1	-	-	TGTGCCAGCAGTTACCAAGAGGGCAGGTCCACTGAAGCTTTCTTT	CASSYQEGRSTEAFF
TRBV6-5	TRBJ2-7	TRBD1	-	TGTGCCAGCAGTGGACAGGGATACGAGCAGTACTTC	CASSGQGYEQYF
TRBV4-1	TRBJ2-1	TRBD2	-	TGCGCCAGCAGCCAGATACTAGCGGGGGACTACAATGAGCAGTTCTTC	CASSQILAGDYNEQFF
TRBV29-1	TRBJ1-1	-	few	TGTGGGGGAATGAACACTGAAGCTTTCTTT	CGGMNTEAFF
TRBV11-1	TRBJ2-5	-	-	TGTGCCAGCAGCTTAGGGGAGACCCAGTACTTC	CASSLGETQYF
TRBV19	TRBJ2-2	TRBD2	once	TGTGCCAGTAATCCTAGCGGGAGTCCCGGGGAGCTGTTTTTT	CASNPSGSPGELFF
TRBV7-2	TRBJ1-1	TRBD1	few	TGTGCCAGCACCAGACGGACAGGGATGAACACTGAAGCTTTCTTT	CASTRRTGMNTEAFF
TRBV18	TRBJ2-1	TRBD1	-	TGTGCCAGCTCATTCGGGACAGGGGCTGGGAATGAGCAGTTCTTC	CASSFGTGAGNEQFF
TRBV6-5	TRBJ1-3	-	few	TGTGCCAGCAGTTACCGCGGCCCCAGGGGAGGGAACACCATATATTTT	CASSYRGPRGGNTIYF
TRBV7-7	TRBJ2-6	-	-	TGTGCCAGCAGCCCGGCGACAGGAAACTCTGGGGCCAACGTCCTGACTTTC	CASSPATGNSGANVLTF
TRBV19	TRBJ1-1	-	-	TGTGCCAGCACTTCTCGTGGGCAGCCTGAAGCTTTCTTT	CASTSRGQPEAFF
TRBV29-1	TRBJ2-7	TRBD2	-	TGCAGCGTCAGAGGACTAGCGGGCACTCTGGAGCAGTACTTC	CSVRGLAGTLEQYF
TRBV5-6	TRBJ2-7	TRBD1	-	TGTTCTAAGGGACAGCATAGGCTGGGGGAGCAGTACTTC	CSKGQHRLGEQYF
TRBV30	TRBJ2-3	TRBD2	-	TGTGCCTGCTTGAGGGTAGCGGGAGGCACAGATACGCAGTATTTT	CACLRVAGGTDTQYF
TRBV6-4	TRBJ2-1	TRBD2	-	TGTGCCAGCAGTGACTTGGCTAGCGGGAGGGATGAGCAGTTCTTC	CASSDLASGRDEQFF
TRBV28	TRBJ1-1	TRBD1	once	TGTGCCAGCAGTTTACAGGGGGTAAAGAGTGAAGCTTTCTTT	CASSLQGVKSEAFF
TRBV27	TRBJ2-7	TRBD1	-	TGTGCCAGCAGTCCAGGACAGGTCTACGAGCAGTACTTC	CASSPGQVYEQYF
TRBV5-6	TRBJ2-1	-	-	TGTGCCAGCAGCGGTATAGTAGTCTACAATGAGCAGTTCTTC	CASSGIVVYNEQFF
TRBV6-5	TRBJ1-2	-	-	TGTGCCAGCAGTAGAGCGGGGGCTTATGGCTACACCTTC	CASSRAGAYGYTF
TRBV4-1	TRBJ2-1	-	-	TGCGCCAGCAGCCAGAGCTTCGCCAATGAGCAGTTCTTC	CASSQSFANEQFF
TRBV28	TRBJ1-3	TRBD1	-	TGTGCCACCTCGACAGGGGGCTTTGGAAACACCATATATTTT	CATSTGGFGNTIYF